The 6 T cell receptor beta chains below all came from one sample that was sequenced in a study of blood T cell repertoires in COVID-19. Here immunoSEQ multiplex PCR was the method, and the copy in TCRdb shows in-frame clones only, minus some. Here the sample spans about 150,000 clones, approximately 88% being singletons. Input material: peripheral blood. The receptor source for this set is a young man with active or convalescent COVID-19.

The rearrangement joins TRBV5-4 to TRBJ2-3; 7 bases line up with TRBD2. V gave up 2 bases and J gave up 2 bases; unmatched junction bases: 5. Germline loops: CDR1 SGHNT, CDR2 YYREEE (reference sequence). This CDR3 has 15 residues. For the CDR3, the DNA is TGTGCCAGCAGCTTAGGCGGGAGCGCCACAGATACGCAGTATTTT. It yields the protein CASSLGGSATDTQYF.

A note on this clone: One junction end does not reproduce the germline sequence, and a read error may be involved. The chain is built from TRBV11-3 and TRBJ2-3, with no clear D. CDR1 and CDR2 from the germline V gene are SGHNT and YENEEA. The CDR3 is 12 residues long. CDR3 DNA sequence: TGTGTCAGCAGCCCTCGGGTTGGTACGCAGTATTTT. It yields the protein CVSSPRVGTQYF. The full variable domain, its missing parts supplied by reference TRBV11-3 and TRBJ2-3, is EAGVVQSPRYKIIEKKQPVAFWCNPISGHNTLYWYLQNLGQGPELLIRYENEEAVDDSQLPKDRFSAERLKGVDSTLKIQPAELGDSAVYLCVSSPRVGTQYFGPGTRLTVL.

The genes are TRBV2 and TRBJ2-3, with TRBD2 matching 9 bases. The CDR3 extends over 15 amino acids. The V gene end was trimmed by 2 bases and the J gene end by 2 bases; junction bases not matched to a gene: 2. Germline-derived CDR1 and CDR2 are SNHLY and FYNNEI. CDR3 sequence reads: CASSELAGLTDTQYF. The CDR3 nucleotides are TGTGCCAGCAGTGAACTAGCGGGACTCACAGATACGCAGTATTTT.

The chain carries TRBV6-1 and TRBJ1-5; no reliable D call. V dropped 1 base and J dropped 5 bases, with 9 bases sitting between them. Germline loops: CDR1 MNHNS, CDR2 SASEGT. This CDR3 region has 14 residues. The CDR3 loop is CASSEVAVHQPQHF. The CDR3 DNA follows: TGTGCCAGCAGTGAAGTTGCGGTGCATCAGCCCCAGCATTTT.

The chain has TRBV7-8 and TRBJ1-3; unclear D gene. Looked up from germline, CDR1 is SGHVS and CDR2 is FQNEAQ. This CDR3 has 15 residues. Deletions cut 5 bases from V and 0 bases from J, with 11 bases between. CDR3 loop: CASSLGRSSGNTIYF. The CDR3 DNA sequence: TGTGCCAGCAGCCTTGGGCGAAGCTCTGGAAACACCATATATTTT.

This chain links TRBV4-2 with TRBJ2-7; no clear D. Looked up from germline, CDR1 is LGHNA and CDR2 is YNFKEQ. The CDR3 is 16 amino acids. With 1 base removed from V and 1 base from J, the gap between germline ends came to 14 bases. CDR3 residues: CASSQVVAGNSYEQYF. In nucleotides, the CDR3 is TGTGCCAGCAGCCAAGTTGTTGCAGGCAATTCCTACGAGCAGTACTTC.